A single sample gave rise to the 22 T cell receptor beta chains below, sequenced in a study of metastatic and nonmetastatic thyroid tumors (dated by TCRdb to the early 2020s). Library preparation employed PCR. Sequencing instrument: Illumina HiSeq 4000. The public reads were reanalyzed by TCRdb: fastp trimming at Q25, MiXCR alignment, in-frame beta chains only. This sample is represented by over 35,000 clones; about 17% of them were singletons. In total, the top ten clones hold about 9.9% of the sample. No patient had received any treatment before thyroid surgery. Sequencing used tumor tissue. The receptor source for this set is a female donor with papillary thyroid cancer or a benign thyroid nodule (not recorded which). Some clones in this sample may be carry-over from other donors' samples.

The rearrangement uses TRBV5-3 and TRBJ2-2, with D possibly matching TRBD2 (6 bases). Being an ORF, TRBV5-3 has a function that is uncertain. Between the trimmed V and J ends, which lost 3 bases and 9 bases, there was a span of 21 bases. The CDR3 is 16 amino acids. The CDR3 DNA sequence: TGTGCCAGAAGCTCTTCGGGCGGGATAGCAACCTGGGAGCTGTTTTTT. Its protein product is CARSSSGGIATWELFF.

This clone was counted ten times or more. The CDR3 here is CSARPGTGGPDTQYF. In DNA form, the CDR3 reads TGCAGTGCTAGACCCGGGACAGGGGGTCCAGATACGCAGTATTTT. This chain joins TRBV20-1 and TRBJ2-3; TRBD1 matches 11 bases. V lost 2 bases, J lost 4 bases, and 5 bases stayed unmatched. The CDR3 is 15 amino acids. Germline CDR1 DFQATT, CDR2 SNEGSKA (reference sequence).

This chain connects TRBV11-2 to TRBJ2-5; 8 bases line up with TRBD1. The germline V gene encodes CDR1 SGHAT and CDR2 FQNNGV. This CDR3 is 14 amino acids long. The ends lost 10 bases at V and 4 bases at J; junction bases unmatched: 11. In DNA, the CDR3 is TGTGCCATTAGCCCTGGCAGGGGGCGAGAGACCCAGTACTTC. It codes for CAISPGRGRETQYF.

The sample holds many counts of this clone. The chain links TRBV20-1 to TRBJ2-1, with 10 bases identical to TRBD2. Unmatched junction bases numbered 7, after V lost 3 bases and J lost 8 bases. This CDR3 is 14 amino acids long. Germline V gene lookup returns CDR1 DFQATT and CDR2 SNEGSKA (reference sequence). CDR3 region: CSASTASGSHEQFF. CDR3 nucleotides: TGCAGTGCTAGTACGGCTAGCGGGAGCCATGAGCAGTTCTTC.

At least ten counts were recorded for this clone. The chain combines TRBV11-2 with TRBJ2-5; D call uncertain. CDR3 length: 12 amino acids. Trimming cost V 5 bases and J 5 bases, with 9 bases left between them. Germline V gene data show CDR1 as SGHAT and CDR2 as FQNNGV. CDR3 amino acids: CASSDHRETQYF. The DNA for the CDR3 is TGTGCCAGCAGCGACCACCGGGAGACCCAGTACTTC.

This CDR3 is CASSSSLTWQNEQFF. The CDR3 coding sequence is TGTGCCAGCAGCTCCTCCCTGACCTGGCAAAATGAGCAGTTCTTC. V is TRBV11-2 and J is TRBJ2-1; D not certain. The germline V gene has CDR1 SGHAT and CDR2 FQNNGV. This CDR3 contains 15 residues. V lost 4 bases and J 7 bases, leaving 17 bases between the germline ends.

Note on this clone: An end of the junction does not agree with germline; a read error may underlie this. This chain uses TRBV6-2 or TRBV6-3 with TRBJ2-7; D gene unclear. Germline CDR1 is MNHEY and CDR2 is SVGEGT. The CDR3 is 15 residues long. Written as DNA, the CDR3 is TGTGCCAGCAGCATTAGGGCTATATCATTATACGAGCAGTACTTT. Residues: CASSIRAISLYEQYF.

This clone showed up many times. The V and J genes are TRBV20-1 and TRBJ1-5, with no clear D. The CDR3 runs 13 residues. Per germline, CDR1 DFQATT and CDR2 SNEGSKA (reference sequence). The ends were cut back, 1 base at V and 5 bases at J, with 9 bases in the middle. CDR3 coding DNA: TGCAGTGCTAGAGTGGCCAGATATCAGCCCCAGCATTTT. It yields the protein CSARVARYQPQHF.

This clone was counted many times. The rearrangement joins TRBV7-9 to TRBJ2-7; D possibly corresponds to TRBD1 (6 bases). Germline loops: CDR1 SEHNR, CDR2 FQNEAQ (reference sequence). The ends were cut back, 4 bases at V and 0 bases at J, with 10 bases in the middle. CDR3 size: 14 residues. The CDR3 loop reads CASSSDSSSYEQYF. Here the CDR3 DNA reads TGTGCCAGCAGCTCGGACAGTAGCTCCTACGAGCAGTACTTC.

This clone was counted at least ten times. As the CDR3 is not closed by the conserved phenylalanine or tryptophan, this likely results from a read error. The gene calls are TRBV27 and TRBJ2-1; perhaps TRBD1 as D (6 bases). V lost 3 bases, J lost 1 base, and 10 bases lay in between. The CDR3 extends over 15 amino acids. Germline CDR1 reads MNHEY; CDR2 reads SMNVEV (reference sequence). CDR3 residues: CASSFRGHSYNEQFL. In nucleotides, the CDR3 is TGTGCCAGCAGTTTTCGGGGACATTCCTACAATGAGCAGTTCCTC.

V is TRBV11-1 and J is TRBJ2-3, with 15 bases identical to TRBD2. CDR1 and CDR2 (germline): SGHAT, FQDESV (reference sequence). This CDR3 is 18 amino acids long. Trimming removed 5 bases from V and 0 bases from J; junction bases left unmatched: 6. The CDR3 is CASSVGGLAGGSTDTQYF. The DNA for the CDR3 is TGTGCCAGCAGCGTAGGCGGACTAGCGGGAGGGAGCACAGATACGCAGTATTTT. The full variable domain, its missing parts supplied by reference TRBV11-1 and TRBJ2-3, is EAEVAQSPRYKITEKSQAVAFWCDPISGHATLYWYRQILGQGPELLVQFQDESVVDDSQLPKDRFSAERLKGVDSTLKIQPAELGDSAMYLCASSVGGLAGGSTDTQYFGPGTRLTVL.

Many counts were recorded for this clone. As DNA, the CDR3 is TGTGCCGCTAGCGGGAGTCCCTCCAGCACAGATACGCAGTATTTT. Protein: CAASGSPSSTDTQYF. This chain connects TRBV2 to TRBJ2-3, with 10 bases aligning to TRBD2. The germline V gene has CDR1 SNHLY and CDR2 FYNNEI. This CDR3 has 15 amino acids. The trim removed 11 bases at V and 0 bases at J, leaving 8 bases unmatched. The variable domain in full, completed from reference TRBV2 and TRBJ2-3, reads EPEVTQTPSHQVTQMGQEVILRCVPISNHLYFYWYRQILGQKVEFLVSFYNNEISEKSEIFDDQFSVERPDGSNFTLKIRSTKLEDSAMYFCAASGSPSSTDTQYFGPGTRLTVL.

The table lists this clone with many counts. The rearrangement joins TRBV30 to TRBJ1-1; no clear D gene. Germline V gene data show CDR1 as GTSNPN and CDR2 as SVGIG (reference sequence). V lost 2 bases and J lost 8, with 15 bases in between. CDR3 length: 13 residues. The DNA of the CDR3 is TGTGCCTGGAGTTCAGTTCACTTTTCCGAAGCTTTCTTT. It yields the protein CAWSSVHFSEAFF.

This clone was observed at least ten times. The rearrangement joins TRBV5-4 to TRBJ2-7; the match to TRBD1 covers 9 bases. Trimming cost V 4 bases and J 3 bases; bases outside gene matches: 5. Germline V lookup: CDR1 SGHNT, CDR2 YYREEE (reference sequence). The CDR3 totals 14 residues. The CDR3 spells CASSTTGGSYEQYF. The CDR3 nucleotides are TGTGCCAGCAGCACAACAGGGGGCAGCTACGAGCAGTACTTC.

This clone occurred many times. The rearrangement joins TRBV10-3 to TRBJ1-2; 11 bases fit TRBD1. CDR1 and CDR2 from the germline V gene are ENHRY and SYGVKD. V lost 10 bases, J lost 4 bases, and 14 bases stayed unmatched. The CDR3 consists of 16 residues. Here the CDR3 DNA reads TGTGCCACCACCGGGACAGGGGGTGGTTACACCTATGGCTACACCTTC. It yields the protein CATTGTGGGYTYGYTF.

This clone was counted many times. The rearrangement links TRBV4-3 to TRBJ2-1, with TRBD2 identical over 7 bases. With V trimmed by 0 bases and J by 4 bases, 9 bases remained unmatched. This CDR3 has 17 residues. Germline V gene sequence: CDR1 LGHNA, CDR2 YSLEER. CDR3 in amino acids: CASSQDGIGRTYNEQFF. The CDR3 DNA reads TGCGCCAGCAGCCAAGATGGGATCGGGAGGACATACAATGAGCAGTTCTTC.

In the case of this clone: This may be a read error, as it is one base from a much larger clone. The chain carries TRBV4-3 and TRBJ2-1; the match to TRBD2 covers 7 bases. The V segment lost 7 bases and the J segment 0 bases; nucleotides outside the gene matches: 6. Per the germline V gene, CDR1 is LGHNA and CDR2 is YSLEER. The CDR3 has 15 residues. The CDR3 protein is CASTPGTTSYNEQFF. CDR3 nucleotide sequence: TGCGCCAGCACCCCCGGGACTACCTCCTACAATGAGCAGTTCTTC.

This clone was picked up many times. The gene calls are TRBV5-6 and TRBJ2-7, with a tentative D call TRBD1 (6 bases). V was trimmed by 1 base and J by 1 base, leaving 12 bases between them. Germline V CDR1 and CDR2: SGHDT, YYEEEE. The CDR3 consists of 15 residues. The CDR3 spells CASSLTGSGSYEQYF. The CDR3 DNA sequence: TGTGCCAGCAGCTTGACAGGGTCAGGATCCTACGAGCAGTACTTC.

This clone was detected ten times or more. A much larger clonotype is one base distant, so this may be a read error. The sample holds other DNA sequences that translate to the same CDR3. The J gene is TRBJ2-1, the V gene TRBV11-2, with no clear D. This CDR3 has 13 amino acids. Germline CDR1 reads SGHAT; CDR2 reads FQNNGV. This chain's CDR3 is CASTLGPGSEQFF. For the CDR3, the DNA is TGCGCCAGCACGCTAGGACCCGGCAGTGAGCAGTTCTTC.

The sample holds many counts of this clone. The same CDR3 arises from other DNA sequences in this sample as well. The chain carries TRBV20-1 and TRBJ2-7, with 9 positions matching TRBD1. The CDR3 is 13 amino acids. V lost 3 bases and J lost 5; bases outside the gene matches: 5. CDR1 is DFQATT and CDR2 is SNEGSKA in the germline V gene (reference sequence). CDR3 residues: CSASAGQGHEQYF. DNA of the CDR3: TGCAGTGCTAGTGCGGGACAGGGCCACGAGCAGTACTTC.

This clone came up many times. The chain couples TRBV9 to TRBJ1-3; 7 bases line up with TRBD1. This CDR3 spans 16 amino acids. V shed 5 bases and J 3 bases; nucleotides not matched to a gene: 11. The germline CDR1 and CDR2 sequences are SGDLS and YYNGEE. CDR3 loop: CASSRGDSFLGNTIYF. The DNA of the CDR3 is TGTGCCAGCAGTCGGGGGGACAGCTTTCTTGGAAACACCATATATTTT.

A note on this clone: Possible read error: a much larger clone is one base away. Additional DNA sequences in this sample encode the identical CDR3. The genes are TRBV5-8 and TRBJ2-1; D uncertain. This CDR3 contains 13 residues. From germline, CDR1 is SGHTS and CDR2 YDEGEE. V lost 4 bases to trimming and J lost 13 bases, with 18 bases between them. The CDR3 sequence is CASSDLYPKGQFF. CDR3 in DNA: TGTGCCAGCAGCGATCTCTATCCCAAGGGTCAGTTCTTC. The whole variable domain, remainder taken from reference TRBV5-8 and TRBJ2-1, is EAGVTQSPTHLIKTRGQQATLRCSPISGHTSVYWYQQALGLGLQFLLWYDEGEERNRGNFPPRFSGRQFPNYSSELNVNALELEDSALYLCASSDLYPKGQFFGPGTRLTVL.